The clone carrying this T cell receptor (beta chain) was counted a few times. What it recognizes is unknown. This CDR3 is built from 18 residues. V shed 5 bases and J shed 1 base, with 18 bases lying between them. Germline loops: CDR1 MNHEY, CDR2 SMNVEV (reference sequence). In making TCR beta libraries, quantitative 5'-RACE with molecular barcodes was used. TCRdb re-derived calls from the 5' RACE reads in MiXCR, one entry per CDR3 protein. The sample contains approximately 550,000 distinct CDR3 sequences, roughly an eighth of which appear only once. These data originate in a study of CD8 T cells in ankylosing spondylitis. General study results and limits: Seven to nine highly homologous variants formed a TCR beta motif that appeared characteristic of ankylosing spondylitis blood.

The sequenced sample was blood, either unsorted or a sorted T cell fraction (not recorded which). The chain employs TRBV27 and TRBJ2-6; D is uncertain. The sequence came from a male donor with ankylosing spondylitis. CDR3 DNA: TGTGCCAGCAGTCTCTGGGCTAAAGGGATTTCTGGGGCCAACGTCCTGACTTTC. Encoded protein: CASSLWAKGISGANVLTF.